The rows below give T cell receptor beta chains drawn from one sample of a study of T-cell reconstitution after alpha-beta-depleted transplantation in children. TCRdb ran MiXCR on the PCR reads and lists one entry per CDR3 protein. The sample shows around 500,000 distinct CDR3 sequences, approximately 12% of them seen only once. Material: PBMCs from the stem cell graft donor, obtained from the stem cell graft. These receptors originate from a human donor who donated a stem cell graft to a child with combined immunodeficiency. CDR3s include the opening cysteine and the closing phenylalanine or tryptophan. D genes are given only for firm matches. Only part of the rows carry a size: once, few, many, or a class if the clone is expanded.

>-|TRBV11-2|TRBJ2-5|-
TGTGCCAGCAGCTTGGCGACTATGGGGACCCAGTACTTC
CASSLATMGTQYF
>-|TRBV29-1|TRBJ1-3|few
TGCAGCGTTGTAACTGACTTCTCTGGAAACACCATATATTTT
CSVVTDFSGNTIYF
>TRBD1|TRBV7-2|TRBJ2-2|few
TGTGCCAGCAGGACCGGGACAGGGCGAAACACCGGGGAGCTGTTTTTT
CASRTGTGRNTGELFF
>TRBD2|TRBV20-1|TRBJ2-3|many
TGCAGTGCGAGGACTAGCGGGAGTGGCACAGATACGCAGTATTTT
CSARTSGSGTDTQYF
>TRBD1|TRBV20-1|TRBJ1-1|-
TGCAGTGCTCTCCGGACAGGGGGAAGCACTGAAGCTTTCTTT
CSALRTGGSTEAFF
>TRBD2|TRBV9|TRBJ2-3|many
TGTGCCAGCAGCTTCGGACTAGCCGCAGATACGCAGTATTTT
CASSFGLAADTQYF
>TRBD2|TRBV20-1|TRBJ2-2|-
TGCAGTGCTAGAGGAAGGACTAGCGAGGGGACCGGGGAGCTGTTTTTT
CSARGRTSEGTGELFF
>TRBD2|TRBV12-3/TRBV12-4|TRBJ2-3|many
TGTGCCAGCAGTTTACTGCGGGGGTCCTCAGATACGCAGTATTTT
CASSLLRGSSDTQYF
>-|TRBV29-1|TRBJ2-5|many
TGCAGCGCTAGGACAGACCAAGAGACCCAGTACTTC
CSARTDQETQYF
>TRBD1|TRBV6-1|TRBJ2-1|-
TGTGCCAGCAGCTCTGAGGACAGGGGTAACAATGAGCAGTTCTTC
CASSSEDRGNNEQFF
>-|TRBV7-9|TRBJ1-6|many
TGTGCCAGCAGCCCACAGCTTATCTATAATTCACCCCTCCACTTT
CASSPQLIYNSPLHF
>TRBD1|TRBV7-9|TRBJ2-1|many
TGTGCCAGCAGCTTTAGAGGGACAGGGGACAATGAGCAGTTCTTC
CASSFRGTGDNEQFF
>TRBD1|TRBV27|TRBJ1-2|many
TGTGCCAGCAGTCCTTCGACAGGGTTGAGCTATGGCTACACCTTC
CASSPSTGLSYGYTF
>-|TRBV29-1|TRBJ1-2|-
TGCAGCGTTGAGTCGGCAGGGAGAGGCTACACCTTC
CSVESAGRGYTF
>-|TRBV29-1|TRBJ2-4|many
TGCAGCGGGTGGGCCAAAAACATTCAGTACTTC
CSGWAKNIQYF
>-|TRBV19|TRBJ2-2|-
TGTGCCAGTACCCGACAAGGGAACTCCGGGGAGCTGTTTTTT
CASTRQGNSGELFF
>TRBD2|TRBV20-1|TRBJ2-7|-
TGCAGTGCTAGCCCGGGACTAGCGGGCGAAAGTGGCTACGAGCAGTACTTC
CSASPGLAGESGYEQYF
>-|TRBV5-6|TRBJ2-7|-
TGTGCCAGCAGCCCAGAGGTCCGGAGGTCGAGGGACGAGCAGTACTTC
CASSPEVRRSRDEQYF
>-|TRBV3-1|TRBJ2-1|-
TGTGCCAGCAGCCAAGCTGGTAGGGATGAGCAGTTCTTC
CASSQAGRDEQFF
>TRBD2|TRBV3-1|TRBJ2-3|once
TGTGCCAGCAGCCAAAAGGGAGCGGGAGTTGGAGATACGCAGTATTTT
CASSQKGAGVGDTQYF
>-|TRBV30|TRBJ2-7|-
TGTGCCTGGAGTGGGACAGTTGTCTACGAGCAGTACTTC
CAWSGTVVYEQYF
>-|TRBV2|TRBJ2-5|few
TGTGCCAGCAGTGAAGGCCATACGAAGGGGGAGACCCAGTACTTC
CASSEGHTKGETQYF
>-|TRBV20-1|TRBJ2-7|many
TGCAGTGCTAGAGATCGGAATCTGTGGCCCTACGAGCAGTACTTC
CSARDRNLWPYEQYF
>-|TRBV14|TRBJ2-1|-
TGTGCCAGCAGCCAAGAGGACCAGGAACCCTACAATGAGCAGTTCTTC
CASSQEDQEPYNEQFF
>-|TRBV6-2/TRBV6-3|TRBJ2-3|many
TGTGCCAGCAATAGAGGGGGAATCGATACGCAGTATTTT
CASNRGGIDTQYF
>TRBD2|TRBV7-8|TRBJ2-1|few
TGTGCCAGCAGCTTAGTTCGGACTAGCGGGAGGCGCTCCTACAATGAGCAGTTCTTC
CASSLVRTSGRRSYNEQFF
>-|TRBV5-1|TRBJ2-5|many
TGCGCCAGCAGCTTGGATTGGAGGGAAGAGACCCAGTACTTC
CASSLDWREETQYF
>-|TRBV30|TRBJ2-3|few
TGTGCCTGGACGGCGTCCGAGGGAGATACGCAGTATTTT
CAWTASEGDTQYF
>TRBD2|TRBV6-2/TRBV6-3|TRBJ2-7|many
TGTGCCAGCAGTCTAGCGGGAGGGCCTTCCTACGAGCAGTACTTC
CASSLAGGPSYEQYF
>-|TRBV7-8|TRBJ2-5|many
TGTGCCAGCAGCTTAGTTGCAGGGGTGGAGACCCAGTACTTC
CASSLVAGVETQYF
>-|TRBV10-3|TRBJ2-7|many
TGTGCCGCCACCTCTAGGGACGAGCAGTACTTC
CAATSRDEQYF
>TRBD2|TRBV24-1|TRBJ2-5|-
TGTGCCACCAGTGACCGGACTAGCGGGCACCAAGAGACCCAGTACTTC
CATSDRTSGHQETQYF
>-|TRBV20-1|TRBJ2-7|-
TGCAGTGCTGTAACTGGCTACGAGCAGTACTTC
CSAVTGYEQYF
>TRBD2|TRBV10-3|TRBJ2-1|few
TGTGCCATCAGTGAGGTCGGACTAGCGGGAGTTAGGTACAATGAGCAGTTCTTC
CAISEVGLAGVRYNEQFF